Here is one T cell receptor beta chain with its context. Antigen: not known. A read error may be the cause here, since a much bigger clone is one base away. This sample is part of a study of tumor and adjacent non-tumor tissue in lung cancer. Study information: The patients, some ten men and a handful of women, were 31 to 76 with stage I to III disease. Study-wide findings and caveats: Normal lung showed higher cumulative top 100 clone frequency than tumor. Significantly higher TCR diversity was found in tumor than normal lung.

Three rounds of nested PCR, following a modified ARM-PCR protocol, produced the TCRbeta library. One entry per CDR3 protein, called by TCRdb with MiXCR from the multiplex PCR reads. The table lists roughly 200,000 distinct CDR3 sequences, around 71% of them singletons. RNA was extracted from bulk tissue without any cell sorting. Between August and November 2014, newly diagnosed, chemotherapy-naive lung cancer patients underwent thoracic surgery in China. The clonotype was recovered from a man between 60 and 75 years old with non-small cell lung cancer. Sequenced: lung tumor tissue.

This CDR3 is CSAAGLAGVTSYNVQFF. The CDR3 bases are TGCAGTGCCGCAGGACTAGCGGGAGTAACCTCCTACAATGTGCAGTTCTTC. The rearrangement links TRBV20-1 to TRBJ2-1; 13 bases agree with TRBD2. This CDR3 comprises 17 residues. Germline loops: CDR1 DFQATT, CDR2 SNEGSKA (reference sequence).